The TCR beta chain described here comes from a study of blood T cells in healthy people across ages. Study outcomes and limitations: Age showed a roughly linear inverse relationship with TCR beta diversity per million T cells.

Donors gave roughly 10 milliliters of peripheral blood apiece. With regard to this clonotype: The antigen remains undetermined.

Germline V gene lookup returns CDR1 SGHAT and CDR2 FQNNGV. The V end was cut by 1 base, the J end by 4 bases, with 14 bases between. This CDR3 spans 16 amino acids. A sample-barcoded 5' primer and a J-beta primer mix were used in a second PCR of roughly 7 to 12 cycles. TCRdb analysed the 5' RACE reads with MiXCR anew, one entry per CDR3 protein. Altogether some 1,800,000 distinct CDR3 sequences are present, approximately 39% being singletons, with the ten largest covering 23%. The chain is built from TRBV11-2 and TRBJ2-1; D is undetermined. The sequence came from a human donor in good health. The sequenced sample was blood. Here the CDR3 reads CASSLVPTSLYNEQFF. The CDR3, as DNA: TGTGCCAGCAGCTTAGTTCCTACGTCCCTTTACAATGAGCAGTTCTTC.